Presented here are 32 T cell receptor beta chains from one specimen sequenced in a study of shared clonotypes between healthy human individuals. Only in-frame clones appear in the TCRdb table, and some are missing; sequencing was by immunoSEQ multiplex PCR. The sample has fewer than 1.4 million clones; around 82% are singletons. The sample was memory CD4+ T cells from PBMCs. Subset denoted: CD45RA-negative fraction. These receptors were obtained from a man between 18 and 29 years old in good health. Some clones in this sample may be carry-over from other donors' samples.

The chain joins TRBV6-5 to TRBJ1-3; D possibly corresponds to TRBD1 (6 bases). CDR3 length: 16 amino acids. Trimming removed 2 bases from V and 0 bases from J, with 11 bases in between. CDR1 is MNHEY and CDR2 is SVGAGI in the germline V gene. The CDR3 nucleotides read TGTGCCAGCAGTTACACGGCGACAGGCTCTGGAAACACCATATATTTT. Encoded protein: CASSYTATGSGNTIYF.

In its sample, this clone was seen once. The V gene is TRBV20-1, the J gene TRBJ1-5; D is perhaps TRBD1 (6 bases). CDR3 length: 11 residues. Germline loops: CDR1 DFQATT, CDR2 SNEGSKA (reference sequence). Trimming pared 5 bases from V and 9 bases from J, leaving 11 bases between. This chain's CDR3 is CSAGDMGPQHF. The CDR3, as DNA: TGCAGTGCTGGGGACATGGGGCCCCAGCATTTT.

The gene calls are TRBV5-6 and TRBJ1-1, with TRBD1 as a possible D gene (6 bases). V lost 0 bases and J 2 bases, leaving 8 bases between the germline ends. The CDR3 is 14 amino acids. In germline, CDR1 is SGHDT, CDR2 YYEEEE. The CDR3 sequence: CASSLGGGNTEAFF. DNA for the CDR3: TGTGCCAGCAGCTTGGGTGGGGGCAACACTGAAGCTTTCTTT. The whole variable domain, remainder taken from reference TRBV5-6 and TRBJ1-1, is DAGVTQSPTHLIKTRGQQVTLRCSPKSGHDTVSWYQQALGQGPQFIFQYYEEEERQRGNFPDRFSGHQFPNYSSELNVNALLLGDSALYLCASSLGGGNTEAFFGQGTRLTVV.

Here the CDR3 reads CASSHRQGRNTEAFF. CDR3 bases: TGTGCCAGCAGCCACAGACAGGGTAGGAACACTGAAGCTTTCTTT. The gene calls are TRBV7-9 and TRBJ1-1; 7 positions match TRBD1. CDR1 SEHNR and CDR2 FQNEAQ come from the germline V gene (reference sequence). There are 15 residues in the CDR3. The ends lost 5 bases at V and 1 base at J; junction bases unmatched: 7.

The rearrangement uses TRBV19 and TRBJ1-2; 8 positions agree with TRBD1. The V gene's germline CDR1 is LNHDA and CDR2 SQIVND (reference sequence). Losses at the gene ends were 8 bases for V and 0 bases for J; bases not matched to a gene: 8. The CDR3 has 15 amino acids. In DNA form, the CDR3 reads TGTGCCAGTGGCTCGGACAGGGAAGCTAACTATGGCTACACCTTC. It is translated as CASGSDREANYGYTF.

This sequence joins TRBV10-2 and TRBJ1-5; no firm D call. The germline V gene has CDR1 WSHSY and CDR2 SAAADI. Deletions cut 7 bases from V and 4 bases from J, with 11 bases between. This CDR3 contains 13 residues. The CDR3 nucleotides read TGCGCCAGCAACCGGGCCTTAAATCAGCCCCAGCATTTT. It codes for CASNRALNQPQHF.

CDR3 amino acids: CASSRDLIQETQYF. The CDR3 DNA reads TGTGCCAGCAGCCGGGACTTAATCCAAGAGACCCAGTACTTC. The chain carries TRBV7-9 and TRBJ2-5; possible D gene TRBD2, 6 bases. Looked up from germline, CDR1 is SEHNR and CDR2 is FQNEAQ (reference sequence). The CDR3 is 14 residues long. Trimming cost V 5 bases and J 1 base, with 11 bases left between them.

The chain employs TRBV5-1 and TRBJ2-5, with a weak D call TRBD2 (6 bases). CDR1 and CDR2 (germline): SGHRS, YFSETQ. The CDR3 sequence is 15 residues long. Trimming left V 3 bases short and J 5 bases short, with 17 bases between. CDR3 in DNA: TGCGCCAGCAGCTCCGGGACTCTTAACAGGGAGACCCAGTACTTC. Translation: CASSSGTLNRETQYF.

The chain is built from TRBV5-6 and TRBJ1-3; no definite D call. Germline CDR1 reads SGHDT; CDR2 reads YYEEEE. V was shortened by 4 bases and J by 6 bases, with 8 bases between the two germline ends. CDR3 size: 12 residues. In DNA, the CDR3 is TGTGCCAGCAGCGCCGCCCTAAACACCATATATTTT. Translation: CASSAALNTIYF.

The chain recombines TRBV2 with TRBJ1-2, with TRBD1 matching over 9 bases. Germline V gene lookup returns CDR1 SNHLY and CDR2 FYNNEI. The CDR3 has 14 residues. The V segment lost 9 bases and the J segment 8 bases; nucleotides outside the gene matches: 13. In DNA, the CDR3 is TGTGCCAGGGAAGGACCGGGACAGGGCTTGGGCTACACCTTC. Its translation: CAREGPGQGLGYTF.

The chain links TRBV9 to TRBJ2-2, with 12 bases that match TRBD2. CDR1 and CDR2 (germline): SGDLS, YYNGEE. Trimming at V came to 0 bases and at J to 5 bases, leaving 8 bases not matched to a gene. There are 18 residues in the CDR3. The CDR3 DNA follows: TGTGCCAGCAGCGTAGCTACTTCGACTAGCGGGAGTACCGGGGAGCTGTTTTTT. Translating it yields CASSVATSTSGSTGELFF. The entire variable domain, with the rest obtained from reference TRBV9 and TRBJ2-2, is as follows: DSGVTQTPKHLITATGQRVTLRCSPRSGDLSVYWYQQSLDQGLQFLIQYYNGEERAKGNILERFSAQQFPDLHSELNLSSLELGDSALYFCASSVATSTSGSTGELFFGEGSRLTVL.

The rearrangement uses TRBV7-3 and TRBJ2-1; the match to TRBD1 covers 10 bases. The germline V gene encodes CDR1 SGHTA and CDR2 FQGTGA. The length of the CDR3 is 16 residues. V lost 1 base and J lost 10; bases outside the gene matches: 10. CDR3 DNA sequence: TGTGCCAGCAGCTTAAGCCCGACAGGGGGCCTAAGGGAGCAGTTCTTC. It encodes CASSLSPTGGLREQFF.

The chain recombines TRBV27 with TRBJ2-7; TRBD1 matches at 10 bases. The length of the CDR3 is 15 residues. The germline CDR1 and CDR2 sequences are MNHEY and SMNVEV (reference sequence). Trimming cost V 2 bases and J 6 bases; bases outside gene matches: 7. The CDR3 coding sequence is TGTGCCAGCAGTTTACGGGGACAGGGGAAGGGCGAGCAGTACTTC. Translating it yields CASSLRGQGKGEQYF.

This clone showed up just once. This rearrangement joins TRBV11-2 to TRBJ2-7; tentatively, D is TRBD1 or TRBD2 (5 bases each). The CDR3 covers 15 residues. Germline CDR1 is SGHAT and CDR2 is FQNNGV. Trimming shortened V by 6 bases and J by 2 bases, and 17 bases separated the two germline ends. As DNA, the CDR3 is TGTGCCAGCAGGGAGTCCGGGACGCCAACCTACGAGCAGTACTTC. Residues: CASRESGTPTYEQYF.

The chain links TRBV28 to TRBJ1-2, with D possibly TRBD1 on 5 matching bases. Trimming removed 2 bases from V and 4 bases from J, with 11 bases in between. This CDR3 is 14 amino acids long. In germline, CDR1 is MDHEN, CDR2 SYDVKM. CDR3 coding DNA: TGTGCCAGCAGTTTAACATCAGGGCTCTATGGCTACACCTTC. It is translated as CASSLTSGLYGYTF.

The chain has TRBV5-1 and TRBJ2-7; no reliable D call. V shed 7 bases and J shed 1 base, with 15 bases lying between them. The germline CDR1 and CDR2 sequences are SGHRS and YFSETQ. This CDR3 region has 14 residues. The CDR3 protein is CASAERGSSYEQYF. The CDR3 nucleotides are TGCGCCAGCGCAGAACGCGGAAGTTCCTACGAGCAGTACTTC.

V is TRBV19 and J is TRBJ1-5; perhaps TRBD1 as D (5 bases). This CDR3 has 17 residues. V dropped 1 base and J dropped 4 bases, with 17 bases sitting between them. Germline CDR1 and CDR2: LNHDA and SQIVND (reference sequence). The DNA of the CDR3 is TGTGCCAGTAGTATAGGGAGGACAACAAACCGAAATCAGCCCCAGCATTTT. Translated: CASSIGRTTNRNQPQHF.

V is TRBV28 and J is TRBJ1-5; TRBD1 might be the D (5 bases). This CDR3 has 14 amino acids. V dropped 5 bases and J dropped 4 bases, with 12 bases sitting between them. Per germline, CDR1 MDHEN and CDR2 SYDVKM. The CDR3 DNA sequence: TGTGCCAGCAGTAGACAGTCTACGAATCAGCCCCAGCATTTT. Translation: CASSRQSTNQPQHF.

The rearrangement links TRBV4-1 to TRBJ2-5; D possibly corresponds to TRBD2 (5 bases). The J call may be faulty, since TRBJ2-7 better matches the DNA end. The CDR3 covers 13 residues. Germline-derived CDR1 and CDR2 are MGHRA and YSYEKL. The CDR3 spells CASSQTVRAEQYF. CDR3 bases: TGCGCCAGCAGCCAAACAGTGCGGGCCGAGCAGTACTTC.

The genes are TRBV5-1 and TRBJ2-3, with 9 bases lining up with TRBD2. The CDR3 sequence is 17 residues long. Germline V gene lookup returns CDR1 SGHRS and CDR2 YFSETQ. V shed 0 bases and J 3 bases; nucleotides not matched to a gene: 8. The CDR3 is CASSLEWSSGETDTQYF. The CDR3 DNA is TGCGCCAGCAGCTTGGAGTGGTCTAGCGGGGAAACAGATACGCAGTATTTT.

The CDR3 DNA reads TGTGCCAGCAGCTTTCCACAGGGTGACACCGGGGAGCTGTTTTTT. Its translation is CASSFPQGDTGELFF. The genes are TRBV11-1 and TRBJ2-2, with D possibly matching TRBD1 (6 bases). V was shortened by 3 bases and J by 3 bases, with 11 bases between the two germline ends. The CDR3 sequence is 15 residues long. CDR1 is SGHAT, CDR2 FQDESV, per germline (reference sequence).

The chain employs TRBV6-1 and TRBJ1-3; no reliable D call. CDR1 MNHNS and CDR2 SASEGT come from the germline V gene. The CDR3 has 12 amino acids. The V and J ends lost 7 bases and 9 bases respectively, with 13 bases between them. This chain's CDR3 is CASTPPSSTIYF. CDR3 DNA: TGTGCCAGCACCCCCCCGTCAAGCACCATATATTTT.

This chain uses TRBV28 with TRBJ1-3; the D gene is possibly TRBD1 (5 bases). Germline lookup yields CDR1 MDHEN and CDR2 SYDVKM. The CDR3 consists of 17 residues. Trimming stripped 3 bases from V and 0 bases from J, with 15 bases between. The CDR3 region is CASSFSHPGPSGNTIYF. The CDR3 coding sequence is TGTGCCAGCAGTTTTTCCCACCCGGGGCCCTCTGGAAACACCATATATTTT.

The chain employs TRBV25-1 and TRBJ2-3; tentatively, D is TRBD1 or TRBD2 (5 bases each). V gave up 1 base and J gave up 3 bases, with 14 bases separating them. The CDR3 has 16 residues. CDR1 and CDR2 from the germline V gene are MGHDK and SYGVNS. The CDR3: CASSELWGMRTDTQYF. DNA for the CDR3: TGTGCCAGCAGTGAATTATGGGGGATGAGGACAGATACGCAGTATTTT.

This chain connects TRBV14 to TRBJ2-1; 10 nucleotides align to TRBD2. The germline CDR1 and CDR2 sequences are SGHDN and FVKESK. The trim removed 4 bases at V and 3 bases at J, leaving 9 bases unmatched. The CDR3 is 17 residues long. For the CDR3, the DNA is TGTGCCAGCAGCCTCAAGGGGGCTAGCGGGAGCTACAATGAGCAGTTCTTC. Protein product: CASSLKGASGSYNEQFF.

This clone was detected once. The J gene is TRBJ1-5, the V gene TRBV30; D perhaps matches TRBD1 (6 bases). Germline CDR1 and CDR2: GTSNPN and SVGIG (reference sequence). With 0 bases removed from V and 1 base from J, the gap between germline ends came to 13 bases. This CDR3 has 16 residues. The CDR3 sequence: CAWSVYGGGSNQPQHF. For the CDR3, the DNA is TGTGCCTGGAGTGTATATGGAGGGGGAAGCAATCAGCCCCAGCATTTT.

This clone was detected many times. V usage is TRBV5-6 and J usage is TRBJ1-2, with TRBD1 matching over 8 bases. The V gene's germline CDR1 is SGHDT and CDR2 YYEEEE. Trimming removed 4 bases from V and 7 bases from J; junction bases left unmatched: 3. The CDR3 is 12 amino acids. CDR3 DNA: TGTGCCAGCAGCGGGACAGGTCTTGGCTACACCTTC. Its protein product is CASSGTGLGYTF.

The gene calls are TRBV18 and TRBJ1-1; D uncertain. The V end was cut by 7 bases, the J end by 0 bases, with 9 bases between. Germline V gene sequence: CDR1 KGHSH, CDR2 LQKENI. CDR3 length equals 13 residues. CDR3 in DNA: TGTGCCAGCTTTCTTCAGATGAACACTGAAGCTTTCTTT. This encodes CASFLQMNTEAFF.

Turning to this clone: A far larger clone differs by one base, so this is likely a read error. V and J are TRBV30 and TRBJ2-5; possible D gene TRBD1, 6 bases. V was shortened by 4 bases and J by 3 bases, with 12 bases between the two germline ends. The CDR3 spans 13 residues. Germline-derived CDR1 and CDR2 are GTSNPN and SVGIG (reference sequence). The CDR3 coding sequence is TGTGCCTGGACCCGGACAGAGAAAGAGACCCAGTACTTC. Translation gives CAWTRTEKETQYF.

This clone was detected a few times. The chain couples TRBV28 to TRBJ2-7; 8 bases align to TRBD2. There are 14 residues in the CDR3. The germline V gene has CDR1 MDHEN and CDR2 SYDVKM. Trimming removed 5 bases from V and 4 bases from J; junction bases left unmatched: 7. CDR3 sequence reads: CASSNREGVYEQYF. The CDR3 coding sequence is TGTGCCAGCAGTAATCGGGAGGGGGTTTACGAGCAGTACTTC.

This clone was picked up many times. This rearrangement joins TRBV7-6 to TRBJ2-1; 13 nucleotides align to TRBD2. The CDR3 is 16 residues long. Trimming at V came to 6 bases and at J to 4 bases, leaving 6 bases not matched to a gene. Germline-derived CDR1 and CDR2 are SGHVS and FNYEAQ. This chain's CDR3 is CASRKLAGGVYNEQFF. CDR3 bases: TGTGCCAGCAGGAAACTAGCGGGAGGGGTTTACAATGAGCAGTTCTTC.

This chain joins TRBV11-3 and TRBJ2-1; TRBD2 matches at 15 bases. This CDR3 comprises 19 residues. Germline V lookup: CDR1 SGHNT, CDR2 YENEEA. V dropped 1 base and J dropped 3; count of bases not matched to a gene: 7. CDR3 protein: CASSLGPGLAGGRYNEQFF. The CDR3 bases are TGTGCCAGCAGCTTAGGACCGGGACTAGCGGGAGGTCGCTACAATGAGCAGTTCTTC.